The 2 T cell receptor beta chains below come from one sample, sequenced in a study of blood T cells in healthy people across ages. It was with a sample-barcoded 5' primer and a J-beta primer mix that a second PCR of roughly 6 to 12 cycles was run. TCRdb re-derived calls from the 5' RACE reads in MiXCR, one entry per CDR3 protein. The data show over 1,500,000 distinct CDR3 sequences, with around half seen just once and around 2.1% held by the top ten. Sequencing was performed on blood. Receptor source: a woman in her thirties or forties in good health.

This chain uses TRBV5-1 with TRBJ2-1; D is uncertain. Germline assignment: CDR1 SGHRS and CDR2 YFSETQ. The CDR3 is 15 amino acids. V was shortened by 0 bases and J by 2 bases, with 9 bases between the two germline ends. CDR3 in amino acids: CASSLDGSTYNEQFF. CDR3 nucleotides: TGCGCCAGCAGCTTGGATGGTAGTACCTACAATGAGCAGTTCTTC.

This clonotype has a single count. J is TRBJ1-1 and V is TRBV2, with a tentative D call TRBD1 (5 bases). The germline V and J ends were trimmed by 9 bases and 0 bases, with 17 bases remaining between them. Germline V lookup: CDR1 SNHLY, CDR2 FYNNEI. CDR3 size: 15 residues. The CDR3 sequence: CASPGRGSMNTEAFF. Here the CDR3 DNA reads TGTGCCAGTCCTGGGCGGGGCTCCATGAACACTGAAGCTTTCTTT.